The source of this TCR beta chain is a study of CXCR3-negative and CXCR3-positive naive CD8 T cells. Study-wide background: The dataset comprises 110 million to 150 million TRB reads in total, with about 1.5 +/- 0.3 million reads per library. Points from the study as a whole: More hydrophobic TRB CDR3s occurred in CXCR3-positive than in CXCR3-negative naive cells. The TRBV-TRBJ usage of naive CXCR3-negative and CXCR3-positive cells was similar, but that of memory cells differed.

In triplicate, each CD8+ T cell subset was sorted at 300,000 cells per replicate. On this clonotype: Antigen: not known.

5' RACE that incorporated UMI labels was used to prepare the TRB cDNA libraries. TCRdb re-called the 5' RACE reads; every CDR3 protein appears as one record, without DNA. Its table lists 140,000 to 150,000 distinct CDR3 sequences. Germline V lookup: CDR1 MDHEN, CDR2 SYDVKM. This CDR3 contains 14 residues. The TCR was taken from a human donor in good health. Some clones in this sample may be carry-over from other donors' samples. The chain uses TRBV28 and TRBJ1-1. The sample taken for sequencing was naive CXCR3+ CD8+ T cells from blood. Sample subset: CD45RO-CCR7+CD27+CD95- naive CD8+ T cells expressing CXCR3 (TNR3+). CDR3 amino acids: CASSLIGVGTEAFF. Looking up the rest from reference TRBV28 and TRBJ1-1 gives the full variable domain: DVKVTQSSRYLVKRTGEKVFLECVQDMDHENMFWYRQDPGLGLRLIYFSYDVKMKEKGDIPEGYSVSREKKERFSLILESASTNQTSMYLCASSLIGVGTEAFFGQGTRLTVV.